The entry below gives a single TCR beta chain sequence along with its context. There is no known antigen for this receptor. One end of the junction is discordant with germline, which a read error may explain. The sample originates from a study of cytomegalovirus exposure and HLA in healthy donors (TCRdb year 2017). In the study overall: According to a later analysis, one platform produced both the 110 or so validation repertoires and the 730 or so repertoires of the first cohort. The study aimed to test whether cataloging public T cell receptors could reveal signatures of past pathogen exposure. Along with the approximately 700-subject first cohort, a separate validation cohort of over 90 different subjects was used. High-throughput TCR immunosequencing, statistical association of individual TCRs with disease status, and machine learning were combined to predict cytomegalovirus infection status.

Library creation used the immunoSEQ multiplex PCR assay. The study's processing was this. A statistical classification framework was built to diagnose cytomegalovirus status from the catalog of TCR beta chain sequences. As stored in TCRdb, this immuneACCESS dataset retains in-frame rearrangements with V and J assigned. A fraction of the clones does not appear; measured against another copy, unresolved V genes explain less than half of the discrepancy, and the remainder lacks a known reason. That table is the source of V, J and clone size, and D and trimming were worked out from the DNA. The sample contains over 100,000 clones, 85% to 90% of them found a single time. Approximately 3.5% of the sample is held by the ten biggest clonotypes. The donors belonged to the validation cohort of around 110 subjects, which was separate from the roughly 700-subject first cohort. What the research found in general, with its limitations: It was suggested by the authors that the approach could potentially be generalized to other disease states and immunological phenotypes. Of the cluster scores, 90% to 95% were above 0 in a later analysis, which found that TCRs clustered in the first cohort also tended to co-occur in the 120 validation repertoires. The validation cohort had no HLA typing available for a later analysis, so co-occurrence within that cohort was assessed over all 120 repertoires. The classifier was reported to diagnose cytomegalovirus status with high specificity and sensitivity in both the original cohort and the validation cohort. Three of the identified cytomegalovirus-associated TCR beta chains were confirmed in vitro to be specific for cytomegalovirus antigens. The study listed 164 TCR beta chains as associated with cytomegalovirus. Most TCR sequences were seen in very few donors, while some public TCRs were found in many individuals.

CDR1 and CDR2 were assigned from the germline V gene as SGHAT and FQNNGV. The CDR3 numbers 9 residues from cysteine through phenylalanine. Here the CDR3 DNA is all that survives: 27 bases in frame from base 1. Sequencing was carried out using PBMCs. The chain is encoded by TRBV11-2 joined to TRBJ1-6; TRBD1 aligns with 8 central bases. This TCR was sampled from a man aged 30-40 years in good health and CMV-seronegative. The CDR3 protein sequence reads: CATTGTGSF. The DNA sequence is given as TGTGCCACCACCGGGACAGGATCATTT.